This T cell receptor (beta chain) was captured in a study of blood T cell repertoires in COVID-19. Germline assignment: CDR1 SGHRS and CDR2 YFSETQ. This CDR3 spans 14 amino acids. Germline trimming cut 2 bases from V and 7 bases from J; bases unmatched to any gene: 6. Which cohort a participant joined came from the clinical history participants gave. Authors' data handling: Amplifying reference gene primers gave estimates of nucleated cell counts. Generated by immunoSEQ multiplex PCR, the TCRdb table keeps only in-frame clones and is missing some. The V and J calls and clone size come from that table; D and trimming were worked out from the DNA. In the table there are more than 150,000 clones, 80% of which are singletons. This clone came up once. A much larger clone lies a single base off, so this may be a read error. The sample holds other DNA sequences that translate to the same CDR3.

This receptor was taken from a man in his sixties who had been exposed to COVID-19. Specimen: PBMCs or T cells enriched from blood (not recorded which). The chain links TRBV5-1 to TRBJ2-7; TRBD1 agrees at 10 bases. CDR3 nucleotides: TGCGCCAGCAGCTTATTAGACAGGGGGCGTGAGCAGTACTTC. Amino acid sequence: CASSLLDRGREQYF.